This TCR beta chain was sequenced in a study of blood T cell repertoires in COVID-19. Germline CDR1 is SNHLY and CDR2 is FYNNEI. Trimming shortened V by 3 bases and J by 7 bases, and 10 bases separated the two germline ends. The CDR3 has 14 residues. Produced via immunoSEQ multiplex PCR; TCRdb's table is partial and in-frame only. In the table there are approximately 100,000 clones, roughly nine tenths of which are singletons. The sequence derives from a man aged 55 to 69 with acute or convalescent COVID-19. V gene TRBV2 combines with J gene TRBJ1-6, with TRBD1 as a possible D gene (6 bases). The sample was peripheral blood. This CDR3 is CASSEHRANSPLHF. CDR3 coding DNA: TGTGCCAGCAGTGAGCACAGGGCGAATTCACCCCTCCACTTT.